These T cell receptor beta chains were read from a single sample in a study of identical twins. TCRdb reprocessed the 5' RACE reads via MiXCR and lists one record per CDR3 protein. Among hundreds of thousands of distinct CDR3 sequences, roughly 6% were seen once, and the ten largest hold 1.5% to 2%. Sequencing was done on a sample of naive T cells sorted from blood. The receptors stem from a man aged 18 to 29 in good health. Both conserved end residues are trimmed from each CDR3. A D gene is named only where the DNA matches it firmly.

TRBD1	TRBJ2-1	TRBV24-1	ATSEWTGQTFEQF
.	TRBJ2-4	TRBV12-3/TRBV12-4	ASSFMQGGNIQY
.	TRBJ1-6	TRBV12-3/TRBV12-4	ASSLAGGTYNSPLH
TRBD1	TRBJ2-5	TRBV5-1	ASSRPSGQIQETQY
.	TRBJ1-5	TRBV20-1	SARGGNQPQH
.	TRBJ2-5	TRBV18	ASSTGTPAETQY
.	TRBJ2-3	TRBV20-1	SARDEGESTDTQY
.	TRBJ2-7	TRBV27	ASSPGSSQYEQY
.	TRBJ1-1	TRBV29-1	SGKWTENTEAF
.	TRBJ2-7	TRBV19	ASSIQGYGEQY
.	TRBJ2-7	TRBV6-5	ASSYGGSSSYEQY
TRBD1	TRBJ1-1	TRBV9	ASSPQGGTTNTEAF
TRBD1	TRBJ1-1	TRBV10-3	AISDLPSTGLNTEAF
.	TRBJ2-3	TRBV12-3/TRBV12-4	ASIQGLSTDTQY
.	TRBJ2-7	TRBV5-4	ASRRDGDSYEQY
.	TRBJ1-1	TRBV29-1	SVAYRGGNTEAF
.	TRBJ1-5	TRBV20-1	SARQGEGQPQH
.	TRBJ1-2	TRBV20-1	SASSATRKKMAYT
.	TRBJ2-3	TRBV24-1	ATSDKDTQY
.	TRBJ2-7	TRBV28	ASSLLHRIYEQY
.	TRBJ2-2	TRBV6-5	ATERNTGELF
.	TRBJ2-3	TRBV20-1	SAPSRKSTDTQY